This entry lists 27 T cell receptor beta chains sequenced from one sample in a study of CD8 T cells in Susac syndrome. When the RNA was reverse transcribed, random hexamers were used with an input of 0.5 to 1 ug. MiXCR was run by TCRdb on the immunoSEQ multiplex PCR reads, yielding one entry per CDR3 protein. The sample lists roughly 75,000 distinct CDR3 sequences, about 92% occurring once. Material for sequencing was CD4+ T cells from PBMCs. The receptors here all came from a human donor with Susac syndrome.

V and J are TRBV5-4 and TRBJ1-5; D may be TRBD1 (5 bases). The V end was cut by 7 bases, the J end by 0 bases, with 17 bases between. Germline CDR1 and CDR2: SGHNT and YYREEE (reference sequence). The CDR3 length is 16 residues. CDR3: CASPLEGIFSNQPQHF. CDR3 nucleotides: TGTGCCAGCCCCTTGGAGGGGATTTTTAGCAATCAGCCCCAGCATTTT.

The chain has TRBV28 and TRBJ2-5; 7 bases are shared with TRBD2. Germline V gene data show CDR1 as MDHEN and CDR2 as SYDVKM. The CDR3 has 15 residues. Germline trimming cut 3 bases from V and 4 bases from J; bases unmatched to any gene: 8. CDR3 sequence: CASSFPGGGIETQYF. The DNA of the CDR3 is TGTGCCAGCAGTTTTCCGGGGGGAGGTATAGAGACCCAGTACTTC. Full variable domain (missing parts from reference TRBV28 and TRBJ2-5): DVKVTQSSRYLVKRTGEKVFLECVQDMDHENMFWYRQDPGLGLRLIYFSYDVKMKEKGDIPEGYSVSREKKERFSLILESASTNQTSMYLCASSFPGGGIETQYFGPGTRLLVL.

The chain has TRBV5-1 and TRBJ2-1; TRBD2 might be the D (6 bases). V lost 4 bases and J 0 bases, leaving 11 bases between the germline ends. Germline assignment: CDR1 SGHRS and CDR2 YFSETQ. This CDR3 spans 15 amino acids. The CDR3, as DNA: TGCGCCAGCAGCCTCGGGGGTGGCTCCTACAATGAGCAGTTCTTC. This gives the protein CASSLGGGSYNEQFF.

The chain uses TRBV6-2 or TRBV6-3 and TRBJ1-2; D gene unclear. The V gene's germline CDR1 is MNHEY and CDR2 SVGEGT. V dropped 0 bases and J dropped 5 bases, with 13 bases sitting between them. The CDR3 length is 15 residues. The CDR3 DNA reads as TGTGCCAGCAGTTACTCGATGGTCGGAGCGTATGGCTACACCTTC. Encoded protein: CASSYSMVGAYGYTF.

This chain links TRBV20-1 with TRBJ1-6; D gene uncertain. V was shortened by 0 bases and J by 9 bases, with 15 bases between the two germline ends. The CDR3 contains 15 residues. Looked up from germline, CDR1 is DFQATT and CDR2 is SNEGSKA (reference sequence). The CDR3 nucleotides are TGCAGTGCTAGAGATCCACCGGTGGGGAGTTCACCCCTCCACTTT. It specifies CSARDPPVGSSPLHF.

CDR3 region: CASSPRGVLSNQPQHF. CDR3 DNA sequence: TGTGCCAGCTCACCACGCGGAGTCCTGAGCAATCAGCCCCAGCATTTT. The gene calls are TRBV18 and TRBJ1-5; D is ambiguous. CDR3 length: 16 amino acids. Germline V gene lookup returns CDR1 KGHSH and CDR2 LQKENI. V gave up 1 base and J gave up 1 base, with 11 bases separating them.

The chain uses TRBV7-2 and TRBJ1-2, with 7 positions matching TRBD1. This CDR3 has 15 amino acids. The germline V gene has CDR1 SGHTA and CDR2 FQGNSA. The V gene end was trimmed by 1 base and the J gene end by 9 bases; junction bases not matched to a gene: 11. The CDR3 DNA is TGTGCCAGCAGCTTAGGACAGGGACTTGGGTTGAGCTACACCTTC. It yields the protein CASSLGQGLGLSYTF. The full variable domain, its missing parts supplied by reference TRBV7-2 and TRBJ1-2, is GAGVSQSPSNKVTEKGKDVELRCDPISGHTALYWYRQSLGQGLEFLIYFQGNSAPDKSGLPSDRFSAERTGGSVSTLTIQRTQQEDSAVYLCASSLGQGLGLSYTFGSGTRLTVV.

The V call is TRBV25-1, the J call TRBJ2-5; tentatively, D is TRBD1 (6 bases). V was shortened by 1 base and J by 10 bases, with 16 bases between the two germline ends. CDR1 MGHDK and CDR2 SYGVNS come from the germline V gene. There are 14 residues in the CDR3. Here the CDR3 DNA reads TGTGCCAGCAGTGAATTCGTCAGGGGCCAAGGCCAGTACTTC. It is translated as CASSEFVRGQGQYF.

The chain joins TRBV6-5 to TRBJ1-5, with D unresolved. Looked up from germline, CDR1 is MNHEY and CDR2 is SVGAGI. Trimming left V 6 bases short and J 5 bases short, with 11 bases between. The CDR3 runs to 13 residues. The CDR3 loop reads CASSRLGDQPQHF. The CDR3 bases are TGTGCCAGCAGCAGACTGGGAGATCAGCCCCAGCATTTT.

This clonotype was seen just once. The chain couples TRBV6-5 to TRBJ2-3; D not resolved. The germline CDR1 and CDR2 sequences are MNHEY and SVGAGI. The ends were cut back, 4 bases at V and 4 bases at J, with 9 bases in the middle. The CDR3 has 13 residues. CDR3 coding DNA: TGTGCCAGCAGTTTGGCGGCCCCAGATACGCAGTATTTT. This sequence encodes CASSLAAPDTQYF.

The genes are TRBV9 and TRBJ2-1, with TRBD2 matching 9 bases. J gave up 0 bases and V 0 bases, and 1 base lay outside the gene matches. This CDR3 is 16 amino acids long. Germline V gene lookup returns CDR1 SGDLS and CDR2 YYNGEE. The CDR3, as DNA: TGTGCCAGCAGCGTAGGTAGCGGGGGCTCCTACAATGAGCAGTTCTTC. This translates into CASSVGSGGSYNEQFF.

This sequence joins TRBV30 and TRBJ1-1; weak D call: TRBD1 (5 bases). The CDR3 runs 14 residues. CDR1 is GTSNPN, CDR2 SVGIG, per germline (reference sequence). The V and J ends lost 4 bases and 1 base respectively, with 13 bases between them. Here the CDR3 DNA reads TGTGCCTGGAAAAGAGGGGCCTCGAACACTGAAGCTTTCTTT. It yields the protein CAWKRGASNTEAFF. The full variable domain, rest sourced from reference TRBV30 and TRBJ1-1, is SQTIHQWPATLVQPVGSPLSLECTVEGTSNPNLYWYRQAAGRGLQLLFYSVGIGQISSEVPQNLSASRPQDRQFILSSKKLLLSDSGFYLCAWKRGASNTEAFFGQGTRLTVV.

The rearrangement uses TRBV7-3 and TRBJ2-2; D is unresolved. Looked up from germline, CDR1 is SGHTA and CDR2 is FQGTGA. With 5 bases removed from V and 0 bases from J, the gap between germline ends came to 7 bases. The CDR3 is 14 amino acids. CDR3 DNA: TGTGCCAGCAGCCATAATACGAACACCGGGGAGCTGTTTTTT. Translated: CASSHNTNTGELFF.

The J gene is TRBJ2-1, the V gene TRBV21-1. TRBV21-1 is reported as a pseudogene. The CDR3 contains 10 residues. The CDR3 loop is CASRVGEQFF. The CDR3 bases are TGTGCCAGCAGGGTAGGTGAGCAGTTCTTC.

This chain connects TRBV20-1 to TRBJ1-1; unclear D gene. V lost 6 bases to trimming and J lost 5 bases, with 10 bases between them. The CDR3 has 11 amino acids. The germline gives CDR1 DFQATT, CDR2 SNEGSKA (reference sequence). The CDR3 sequence: CSAPLSTEAFF. The CDR3 DNA sequence: TGCAGTGCGCCGCTTTCTACTGAAGCTTTCTTT.

This chain connects TRBV6-1 to TRBJ2-7, with 8 bases identical to TRBD1. The CDR3 is 16 amino acids. CDR1 and CDR2 from the germline V gene are MNHNS and SASEGT. Trimming at V came to 5 bases and at J to 4 bases, leaving 13 bases not matched to a gene. For the CDR3, the DNA is TGTGCCAGCAGTAAGTGGTTGGCAGGGGGCTTATACGAGCAGTACTTC. As protein: CASSKWLAGGLYEQYF.

The chain recombines TRBV28 with TRBJ2-3, with D maybe TRBD2 (6 bases). CDR1 is MDHEN, CDR2 SYDVKM, per germline. V dropped 4 bases and J dropped 0 bases, with 23 bases sitting between them. The CDR3 has 19 amino acids. The CDR3 sequence: CASSSPSGGETSSTDTQYF. The CDR3 region has the DNA TGTGCCAGCAGTTCCCCTTCCGGGGGAGAGACATCTAGCACAGATACGCAGTATTTT.

The chain joins TRBV11-2 to TRBJ2-2; TRBD1 aligns across 7 bases. The CDR3 is made up of 15 amino acids. Losses at the gene ends were 3 bases for V and 7 bases for J; bases not matched to a gene: 8. Germline CDR1 is SGHAT and CDR2 is FQNNGV. The CDR3 bases are TGTGCCAGCAGCTTTAACAGGGGAACAGGCGGGGAGCTGTTTTTT. Its translation is CASSFNRGTGGELFF.

The chain joins TRBV30 to TRBJ1-6; 8 nucleotides align to TRBD1. CDR3 length equals 14 residues. J was trimmed by 7 bases and V by 4 bases; bases with no gene match: 6. Germline V gives CDR1 GTSNPN, CDR2 SVGIG (reference sequence). CDR3 in DNA: TGTGCCTGGAACGTTCGGACAGGGAATTCACCCCTCCACTTT. Its protein product is CAWNVRTGNSPLHF.

The V gene is TRBV5-1, the J gene TRBJ2-1; D is undetermined. V shed 4 bases and J shed 8 bases, with 22 bases lying between them. CDR1 is SGHRS and CDR2 is YFSETQ in the germline V gene. The CDR3 is made up of 16 amino acids. CDR3 bases: TGCGCCAGCAGCCCCAGAGTGAGTACTAACTGGGATGAGCAGTTCTTC. This encodes CASSPRVSTNWDEQFF.

This clonotype came up once. The rearrangement joins TRBV18 to TRBJ1-1, with 8 bases that match TRBD1. The CDR3 has 15 amino acids. In germline, CDR1 is KGHSH, CDR2 LQKENI. After removal of 3 bases from V and 7 bases from J, the junction contained 10 bases not matched to a gene. CDR3 nucleotide sequence: TGTGCCAGCTCACCGGGAAACGACAGGGGCAATGAAGCTTTCTTT. It translates to CASSPGNDRGNEAFF.

V is TRBV28 and J is TRBJ1-2, with 9 positions matching TRBD1. V was clipped by 10 bases and J by 5 bases; unmatched bases: 11. Germline V CDR1 and CDR2: MDHEN, SYDVKM. This CDR3 is 14 amino acids long. The CDR3 nucleotides read TGTGCCACCCGGGACAGGGAAAAGGAGTATGGCTACACCTTC. Encoded protein: CATRDREKEYGYTF.

The chain is built from TRBV5-6 and TRBJ1-5, with 8 bases fitting TRBD1. This CDR3 spans 17 amino acids. Germline loops: CDR1 SGHDT, CDR2 YYEEEE. V shed 4 bases and J 0 bases; nucleotides not matched to a gene: 9. The chain's CDR3 is CASSQGTGSYSNQPQHF. The CDR3 nucleotides are TGTGCCAGCAGCCAGGGGACAGGATCCTATAGCAATCAGCCCCAGCATTTT.

The J gene is TRBJ2-7, the V gene TRBV20-1, with D perhaps matching TRBD2 (6 bases). Per the germline V gene, CDR1 is DFQATT and CDR2 is SNEGSKA (reference sequence). The V gene lost 0 bases and the J gene lost 0 bases, with 12 bases spanning the gap. The CDR3 loop spans 15 amino acids. The CDR3 DNA reads as TGCAGTGCTAGAGATCACCGGGAGCTCTCCTACGAGCAGTACTTC. Its translation is CSARDHRELSYEQYF.

The gene calls are TRBV6-2 or TRBV6-3 and TRBJ1-5; TRBD1 might be the D (5 bases). CDR3 length: 15 amino acids. V lost 4 bases to trimming and J lost 2 bases, with 12 bases between them. The V gene's germline CDR1 is MNHEY and CDR2 SVGEGT. CDR3 nucleotide sequence: TGTGCCAGCAGTTTTGGAGGGGAGGGCAATCAGCCCCAGCATTTT. It encodes CASSFGGEGNQPQHF.

The rearrangement links TRBV4-3 to TRBJ2-2; 10 bases agree with TRBD2. This CDR3 spans 17 amino acids. V gave up 1 base and J gave up 7 bases; unmatched junction bases: 9. CDR1 is LGHNA, CDR2 YSLEER, per germline. In nucleotides, the CDR3 is TGCGCCAGCAGCCAAGTGTACAGCGGGGGGGCCAGCGGGGAGCTGTTTTTT. Protein: CASSQVYSGGASGELFF.

The chain employs TRBV29-1 and TRBJ1-1; D call uncertain. The CDR3 is 12 residues long. Germline loops: CDR1 SQVTM, CDR2 ANQGSEA. CDR3 protein: CICKSGNTEAFF. The DNA for the CDR3 is TGCATCTGTAAGTCAGGGAACACTGAAGCTTTCTTT. The full variable domain, completed using reference TRBV29-1 and TRBJ1-1, is SAVISQKPSRDICQRGTSLTIQCQVDSQVTMMFWYRQQPGQSLTLIATANQGSEATYESGFVIDKFPISRPNLTFSTLTVSNMSPEDSSIYLCICKSGNTEAFFGQGTRLTVV.